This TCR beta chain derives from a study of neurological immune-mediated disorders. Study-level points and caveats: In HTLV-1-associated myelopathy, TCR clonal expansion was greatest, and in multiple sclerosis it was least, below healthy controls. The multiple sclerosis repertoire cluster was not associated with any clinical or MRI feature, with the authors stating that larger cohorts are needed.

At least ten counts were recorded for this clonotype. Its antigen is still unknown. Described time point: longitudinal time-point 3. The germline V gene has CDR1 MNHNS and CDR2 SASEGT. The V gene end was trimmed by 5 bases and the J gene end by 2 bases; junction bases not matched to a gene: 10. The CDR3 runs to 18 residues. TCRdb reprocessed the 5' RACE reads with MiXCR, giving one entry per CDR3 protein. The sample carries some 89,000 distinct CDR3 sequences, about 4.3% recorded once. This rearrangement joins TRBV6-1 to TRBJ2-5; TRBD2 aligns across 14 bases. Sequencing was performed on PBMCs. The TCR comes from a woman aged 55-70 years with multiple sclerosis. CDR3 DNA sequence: TGTGCCAGCAGTCCGAAGACTAGCGGGGGGGGACCACAAGAGACCCAGTACTTC. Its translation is CASSPKTSGGGPQETQYF.